The clone carrying this T cell receptor (beta chain) was seen ten or more times. A single record per CDR3 protein comes from TCRdb applying MiXCR to the 5' RACE reads. The sample holds about 250,000 distinct CDR3 sequences; roughly 15% are singletons and the top ten take 2.1%. The record originates from a study of T-cell memory formation after mild COVID-19. V lost 7 bases and J lost 0; bases outside the gene matches: 18. The CDR3 covers 19 residues. The source material was PBMCs or a T cell subset sorted from them (not recorded which). V is TRBV12-3 or TRBV12-4 and J is TRBJ1-1; 9 nucleotides align to TRBD1. This TCR derives from an adult woman who had mild COVID-19 (a few samples of this study predate the infection). Cell type and time point are not known. The CDR3 DNA follows: TGTGCCAGCACCACCATTACAGGGGGCCTGAAGATTGTGAACACTGAAGCTTTCTTT. Amino acids: CASTTITGGLKIVNTEAFF.